One and the same sample provided the 4 T cell receptor beta chains below, sequenced in a study of cytotoxic CD8 clonotypes in ibrutinib-treated CLL. Some clones are missing from TCRdb's copy, which holds only in-frame ones; the method was immunoSEQ multiplex PCR. The repertoire holds about 120,000 clones, with approximately 56% as singletons. Sequences were derived from PBMCs, sampled after 24 months of ibrutinib treatment. Receptors were obtained from a human donor with chronic lymphocytic leukemia.

The gene calls are TRBV4-1 and TRBJ2-3; tentatively, D is TRBD2 (6 bases). Germline V CDR1 and CDR2: MGHRA, YSYEKL. This CDR3 has 16 amino acids. Trimming removed 4 bases at V and 0 bases at J, with 14 bases between. CDR3 bases: TGCGCCAGCAGCCCCTATGGCGGGGCTAGCACAGATACGCAGTATTTT. Its translation: CASSPYGGASTDTQYF.

The rearrangement joins TRBV2 to TRBJ2-3, with D possibly being TRBD2 (6 bases). Germline CDR1 reads SNHLY; CDR2 reads FYNNEI. Deletions cut 6 bases from V and 4 bases from J, with 8 bases between. CDR3 length equals 12 residues. CDR3 bases: TGTGCCAGCAGGGTAGCGGCAGATACGCAGTATTTT. It is translated as CASRVAADTQYF. The full variable domain, completed using reference TRBV2 and TRBJ2-3, is EPEVTQTPSHQVTQMGQEVILRCVPISNHLYFYWYRQILGQKVEFLVSFYNNEISEKSEIFDDQFSVERPDGSNFTLKIRSTKLEDSAMYFCASRVAADTQYFGPGTRLTVL.

This rearrangement joins TRBV25-1 to TRBJ1-2; D remains ambiguous. The CDR3 spans 15 residues. CDR1 and CDR2 from the germline V gene are MGHDK and SYGVNS. V was clipped by 3 bases and J by 7 bases, with 18 bases between them. CDR3 DNA sequence: TGTGCCAGCAGTGATTCGAGGGTACTGAGGCGTGGCTACACCTTC. It codes for CASSDSRVLRRGYTF.

The CDR3 reads CASSYRDPSRETQYF. The CDR3 DNA sequence: TGTGCCAGCAGTTACCGGGACCCCAGTCGGGAGACCCAGTACTTC. The chain uses TRBV2 and TRBJ2-5; D possibly matches TRBD1 or TRBD2 (5 bases each). Germline CDR1 reads SNHLY; CDR2 reads FYNNEI. The CDR3 runs 15 residues. The germline V and J ends were trimmed by 5 bases and 5 bases, with 18 bases remaining between them.